The clone carrying this T cell receptor beta chain was seen a single time. As yet, its antigen is unknown. This record comes from a study of cytomegalovirus exposure and HLA in healthy donors. The PCR made use of 60 Vbeta and 13 Jbeta primers. The protocol was immunoSEQ multiplex PCR, while the TCRdb copy is restricted to in-frame clones and leaves out a portion. Of hundreds of thousands of clones listed, roughly 70% are singletons. Though nominally healthy at sampling, donors likely had unrecorded immune exposures. The study, taken as a whole, reports: With later analysis, a missense DCLRE1C variant became linked to TCR beta V- and J-gene trimming. Researchers reported that a few CMV-associated chains were confirmed in vitro as CMV antigen-specific.

Trimming removed 4 bases from V and 2 bases from J; junction bases left unmatched: 4. The CDR3 runs to 15 residues. Looked up from germline, CDR1 is SGHVS and CDR2 is FQNEAQ. Sequencing input: PBMCs. This chain connects TRBV7-8 to TRBJ2-7, with 11 bases matching TRBD1. This TCR derives from a man aged 40-55 years in good health and CMV-seropositive. The CDR3 sequence: CASSSGTGGTYEQYF. CDR3 nucleotide sequence: TGTGCCAGCAGCTCCGGGACAGGGGGGACCTACGAGCAGTACTTC.